This TCR beta chain was profiled in a study of early T cells in non-severe SARS-CoV-2 infection. Study overall: The input, bulk RNA from unsorted whole blood, was sequenced, and chains were unpaired.

Researchers attached unique molecular identifiers to individual cDNA molecules. MiXCR, applied by TCRdb to the 5' RACE reads, yields one record per CDR3 protein. The table records 80,000 or so distinct CDR3 sequences, about 11% of them present only once. V shed 2 bases and J shed 5 bases, with 19 bases lying between them. The germline V gene has CDR1 SGHVS and CDR2 FNYEAQ. CDR3 length equals 16 residues. This clonotype was obtained from an adult who was a healthcare worker with PCR-confirmed SARS-CoV-2 infection or an uninfected control (not recorded which). The chain employs TRBV7-6 and TRBJ2-7; D is perhaps TRBD2 (6 bases). The input for sequencing was whole blood, taken at baseline. The CDR3 nucleotides are TGTGCCAGCAGCTTAAATCCCCTCGGGGGTATCAACGAGCAGTACTTC. This gives the protein CASSLNPLGGINEQYF.